The 26 T cell receptor beta chains listed next were all sequenced from one sample in a study of T-cell reconstitution after alpha-beta-depleted transplantation in children listed by TCRdb under 2016. Libraries were built with PCR. The listed sequencing device is Illumina HiSeq 2500. To normalize quantification of the TCRbeta repertoire, the TCR libraries were built with molecular barcoding that relied on unique molecular identifiers. TCRdb passed the public sequencing reads through fastp at Q25 and MiXCR, retaining productive beta sequences. Each entry is one CDR3 protein sequence, shown with its most common DNA and genes. A total of 90,000 to 95,000 distinct CDR3 sequences appear in this sample, 12% of them only once. The ten largest clones represent 14% of the sample. The sequencing used PBMCs from the stem cell graft donor, collected from the stem cell graft. The receptors here all came from a human donor who donated a stem cell graft to a child with inherited bone marrow failure.

This clonotype was seen repeatedly, ten times or more. This chain uses TRBV24-1 with TRBJ1-1; D may be TRBD1 (5 bases). From germline, CDR1 is KGHDR and CDR2 SFDVKD. This CDR3 is built from 12 residues. The V end was cut by 3 bases, the J end by 8 bases, with 9 bases between. The CDR3 spells CATSDEGAEAFF. The CDR3 nucleotides read TGTGCCACCAGTGATGAAGGGGCGGAAGCTTTCTTT.

The chain has TRBV29-1 and TRBJ1-2, with D uncertain. Germline CDR1 is SQVTM and CDR2 is ANQGSEA. Trimming stripped 5 bases from V and 0 bases from J, with 10 bases between. CDR3 size: 13 residues. CDR3 loop: CSVWNTTNYGYTF. In DNA, the CDR3 is TGCAGCGTTTGGAACACTACTAACTATGGCTACACCTTC. Filled out from reference TRBV29-1 and TRBJ1-2, the complete variable domain reads SAVISQKPSRDICQRGTSLTIQCQVDSQVTMMFWYRQQPGQSLTLIATANQGSEATYESGFVIDKFPISRPNLTFSTLTVSNMSPEDSSIYLCSVWNTTNYGYTFGSGTRLTVV.

The V call is TRBV14, the J call TRBJ1-2; 7 bases map to TRBD1. This CDR3 has 16 residues. The trim removed 4 bases at V and 5 bases at J, leaving 13 bases unmatched. Germline CDR1 reads SGHDN; CDR2 reads FVKESK. Written as DNA, the CDR3 is TGTGCCAGCAGCCCCAATTCGGGACAGTTGTTTTATGGCTACACCTTC. Translation gives CASSPNSGQLFYGYTF. Filled out from reference TRBV14 and TRBJ1-2, the complete variable domain reads EAGVTQFPSHSVIEKGQTVTLRCDPISGHDNLYWYRRVMGKEIKFLLHFVKESKQDESGMPNNRFLAERTGGTYSTLKVQPAELEDSGVYFCASSPNSGQLFYGYTFGSGTRLTVV.

This clonotype was picked up many times. This chain joins TRBV7-2 and TRBJ2-3, with D perhaps assigned TRBD1 or TRBD2 (6 bases each). CDR3 length equals 17 residues. Trimming stripped 4 bases from V and 2 bases from J, with 19 bases between. CDR1 and CDR2 from the germline V gene are SGHTA and FQGNSA. CDR3: CASSWGPRGTDTDTQYF. The CDR3 coding sequence is TGTGCCAGCAGCTGGGGGCCACGGGGGACCGACACAGATACGCAGTATTTT. Complete variable domain (other parts from reference TRBV7-2 and TRBJ2-3): GAGVSQSPSNKVTEKGKDVELRCDPISGHTALYWYRQSLGQGLEFLIYFQGNSAPDKSGLPSDRFSAERTGGSVSTLTIQRTQQEDSAVYLCASSWGPRGTDTDTQYFGPGTRLTVL.

V and J are TRBV20-1 and TRBJ1-5; D perhaps matches TRBD1 (6 bases). V lost 6 bases and J 3 bases, leaving 15 bases between the germline ends. This CDR3 has 14 residues. Germline V gene data show CDR1 as DFQATT and CDR2 as SNEGSKA (reference sequence). Written as DNA, the CDR3 is TGCAGTGCCAGGGGCGACAGCCTCAATCAGCCCCAGCATTTT. Translating gives CSARGDSLNQPQHF.

The table lists this clonotype with a few counts. The chain carries TRBV7-2 and TRBJ1-1; perhaps TRBD1 as D (6 bases). Germline V gene sequence: CDR1 SGHTA, CDR2 FQGNSA. The CDR3 is 14 amino acids. Trimming removed 2 bases at V and 6 bases at J, with 13 bases between. CDR3 coding DNA: TGTGCCAGCAGCTTAAATCCGGGGGCCTCTGAAGCTTTCTTT. This gives the protein CASSLNPGASEAFF. Full variable domain (missing parts from reference TRBV7-2 and TRBJ1-1): GAGVSQSPSNKVTEKGKDVELRCDPISGHTALYWYRQSLGQGLEFLIYFQGNSAPDKSGLPSDRFSAERTGGSVSTLTIQRTQQEDSAVYLCASSLNPGASEAFFGQGTRLTVV.

This chain joins TRBV2 and TRBJ2-3; D perhaps matches TRBD2 (6 bases). Germline loops: CDR1 SNHLY, CDR2 FYNNEI. The CDR3 consists of 14 residues. Deletions cut 9 bases from V and 6 bases from J, with 19 bases between. CDR3 in amino acids: CASLRAEGTDTQYF. For the CDR3, the DNA is TGTGCCAGTCTCAGAGCGGAGGGGACGGATACGCAGTATTTT.

This clonotype came up many times. The chain recombines TRBV20-1 with TRBJ1-1; the match to TRBD1 covers 9 bases. The CDR3 spans 12 residues. V shed 5 bases and J 4 bases; nucleotides not matched to a gene: 2. The V gene's germline CDR1 is DFQATT and CDR2 SNEGSKA (reference sequence). The CDR3 loop is CSAPDRGTEAFF. CDR3 in DNA: TGCAGTGCTCCGGACAGGGGCACTGAAGCTTTCTTT.

There are many counts of this clonotype. J is TRBJ2-2 and V is TRBV9; 9 bases align to TRBD1. J gave up 6 bases and V 7 bases, and 10 bases lay outside the gene matches. Germline V CDR1 and CDR2: SGDLS, YYNGEE. This CDR3 has 15 amino acids. The CDR3 region has the DNA TGTGCCAGCCAAGGACAGGGGTCGGTCGCCGGGGAGCTGTTTTTT. This gives the protein CASQGQGSVAGELFF.

This clonotype was detected ten times or more. The V call is TRBV20-1, the J call TRBJ2-2; possibly TRBD1 or TRBD2 for D (5 bases each). From germline, CDR1 is DFQATT and CDR2 SNEGSKA (reference sequence). Trimming took off 5 bases at V and 7 bases at J, with 14 bases between the two ends. The CDR3 length is 13 residues. CDR3: CSARDRPFGELFF. The CDR3 nucleotides are TGCAGTGCTCGGGACCGACCCTTCGGGGAGCTGTTTTTT.

This clonotype was counted at least ten times. This sequence joins TRBV7-9 and TRBJ2-7; 10 bases fit TRBD1. Germline V gene data show CDR1 as SEHNR and CDR2 as FQNEAQ (reference sequence). V was clipped by 5 bases and J by 5 bases; unmatched bases: 3. The CDR3 totals 13 residues. DNA of the CDR3: TGTGCCAGCAGCCCCGACAGGGGGCACGAGCAGTACTTC. It specifies CASSPDRGHEQYF.

Ten or more counts support this clonotype. The V and J genes are TRBV29-1 and TRBJ2-2; TRBD1 matches at 7 bases. Looked up from germline, CDR1 is SQVTM and CDR2 is ANQGSEA. CDR3 length: 14 amino acids. The V gene end was trimmed by 7 bases and the J gene end by 2 bases; junction bases not matched to a gene: 7. In DNA form, the CDR3 reads TGCAGCGGCTCCGGGACAGTCAACACCGGGGAGCTGTTTTTT. The encoded protein is CSGSGTVNTGELFF.

This clonotype has just a few counts. The chain combines TRBV11-3 with TRBJ2-2, with TRBD2 identical over 11 bases. This CDR3 region has 16 residues. Germline CDR1 is SGHNT and CDR2 is YENEEA. V shed 3 bases and J 6 bases; nucleotides not matched to a gene: 6. This chain's CDR3 is CASSFGSGGASGELFF. The CDR3 nucleotides read TGTGCCAGCAGCTTCGGTAGCGGGGGGGCCTCCGGGGAGCTGTTTTTT.

This clonotype was picked up a small number of times. It may be a read error: a sequence one base away is much more abundant. V and J are TRBV7-9 and TRBJ1-1; no firm D call. This CDR3 is built from 11 residues. Germline V gives CDR1 SEHNR, CDR2 FQNEAQ (reference sequence). V shed 5 bases and J shed 1 base, with 2 bases lying between them. The CDR3 here is CASSRNTEAFF. In DNA, the CDR3 is TGTGCCAGCAGCCGGAACACTGAAGCTTTCTTT.

Many counts were recorded for this clonotype. J is TRBJ1-2 and V is TRBV12-3 or TRBV12-4, with no clear D. The CDR3 is 12 residues long. V was trimmed by 6 bases and J by 8 bases, leaving 13 bases between them. The CDR3 loop is CASSPDPEGYTF. The CDR3 DNA sequence: TGTGCCAGCAGCCCCGACCCGGAGGGCTACACCTTC.

The chain recombines TRBV2 with TRBJ1-4; 7 bases are shared with TRBD1. This CDR3 is built from 11 residues. CDR1 is SNHLY and CDR2 is FYNNEI in the germline V gene. After removal of 5 bases from V and 15 bases from J, the junction contained 6 bases not matched to a gene. The CDR3 nucleotides are TGTGCCAGCAGTTCTACGACAGGGATGTTTTTT. It is translated as CASSSTTGMFF.

This clonotype has ten or more counts. The rearrangement uses TRBV3-1 and TRBJ2-2; either TRBD1 or TRBD2 may supply D (5 bases each). The CDR3 is made up of 16 amino acids. The V gene lost 4 bases and the J gene lost 0 bases, with 12 bases spanning the gap. Germline CDR1 is LGHDT and CDR2 is YNNKEL (reference sequence). CDR3 residues: CASSLPGAANTGELFF. The DNA of the CDR3 is TGTGCCAGCAGCCTTCCCGGGGCTGCGAACACCGGGGAGCTGTTTTTT.

This clonotype was picked up many times. The rearrangement joins TRBV2 to TRBJ1-1, with D uncertain. The CDR3 has 13 amino acids. Germline CDR1 reads SNHLY; CDR2 reads FYNNEI. Trimming left V 6 bases short and J 4 bases short, with 12 bases between. CDR3 DNA: TGTGCCAGCAGGGCAGAAGGGAGCACTGAAGCTTTCTTT. The encoded protein is CASRAEGSTEAFF.

In its sample, this clonotype was seen many times. The rearrangement joins TRBV5-1 to TRBJ2-7; D is ambiguous. The germline CDR1 and CDR2 sequences are SGHRS and YFSETQ. The V gene lost 4 bases and the J gene lost 2 bases, with 16 bases spanning the gap. The CDR3 sequence is 15 residues long. The CDR3 here is CASSPAYNGAYEQYF. DNA for the CDR3: TGCGCCAGCAGCCCGGCATATAATGGGGCCTACGAGCAGTACTTC.

This clonotype was seen many times. This chain joins TRBV20-1 and TRBJ2-3; TRBD1 might be the D (5 bases). The germline V gene has CDR1 DFQATT and CDR2 SNEGSKA (reference sequence). Deletions cut 4 bases from V and 0 bases from J, with 11 bases between. The CDR3 is made up of 14 amino acids. As DNA, the CDR3 is TGCAGTGCTACGGCGACAGTCAGCACAGATACGCAGTATTTT. This codes for CSATATVSTDTQYF.

In its sample, this clonotype was seen many times. The CDR3 DNA reads as TGTGCCAGCAGCCCGAGGACAGTGGAGGTACCTGAAGCTTTCTTT. Translated, it gives CASSPRTVEVPEAFF. V and J are TRBV7-9 and TRBJ1-1; a weak D match, TRBD1 (6 bases). The CDR3 runs to 15 residues. With 5 bases removed from V and 6 bases from J, the gap between germline ends came to 19 bases. CDR1 is SEHNR and CDR2 is FQNEAQ in the germline V gene (reference sequence).

The table lists this clonotype with many counts. The chain combines TRBV7-3 with TRBJ2-3; D tentatively fits TRBD1 or TRBD2 (5 bases each). V was cut by 5 bases and J by 5 bases, with 11 bases left in between. The CDR3 length is 13 residues. The germline V gene has CDR1 SGHTA and CDR2 FQGTGA. The CDR3 is CASSPARGDTQYF. The CDR3 DNA reads as TGTGCCAGCAGCCCCGCGAGGGGAGATACGCAGTATTTT.

V is TRBV7-3 and J is TRBJ2-7; the match to TRBD1 covers 8 bases. With V trimmed by 5 bases and J by 5 bases, 11 bases remained unmatched. CDR1 and CDR2 from the germline V gene are SGHTA and FQGTGA. This CDR3 contains 15 residues. The chain's CDR3 is CASSTQGAGRDEQYF. The CDR3 DNA reads as TGTGCCAGCAGCACCCAGGGGGCAGGGCGCGACGAGCAGTACTTC.

The rearrangement uses TRBV7-2 and TRBJ1-2; 7 bases line up with TRBD1. Germline loops: CDR1 SGHTA, CDR2 FQGNSA. The CDR3 sequence is 15 residues long. J gave up 1 base and V 9 bases, and 11 bases lay outside the gene matches. The DNA of the CDR3 is TGTGCCAGTACCGGACAGGTTTCAAATAACTATGGCTACACCTTC. Translating it yields CASTGQVSNNYGYTF.

In its sample, this clonotype was seen many times. This chain joins TRBV29-1 and TRBJ2-3, with D possibly TRBD1 on 6 matching bases. The germline gives CDR1 SQVTM, CDR2 ANQGSEA. Trimming took 2 bases from V and 7 from J, leaving 10 bases between them. The CDR3 consists of 12 residues. CDR3 sequence: CSVEQGLNTQYF. Here the CDR3 DNA reads TGCAGCGTTGAACAGGGGCTAAATACGCAGTATTTT.

This clonotype was counted at least ten times. The gene calls are TRBV5-4 and TRBJ1-1; D may be TRBD1 (6 bases). In germline, CDR1 is SGHNT, CDR2 YYREEE (reference sequence). The CDR3 loop spans 13 amino acids. CDR3 nucleotides: TGTGCTTTTCGACCGGGGGCGAACACTGAAGCTTTCTTT. This encodes CAFRPGANTEAFF.